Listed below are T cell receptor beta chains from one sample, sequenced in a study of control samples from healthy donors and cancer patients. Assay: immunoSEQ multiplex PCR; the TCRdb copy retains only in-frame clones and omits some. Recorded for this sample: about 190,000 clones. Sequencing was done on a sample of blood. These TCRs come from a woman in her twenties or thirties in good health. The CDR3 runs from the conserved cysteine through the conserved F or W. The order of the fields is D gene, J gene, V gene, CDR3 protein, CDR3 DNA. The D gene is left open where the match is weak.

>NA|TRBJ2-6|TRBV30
CAWSVGVSGANVLTF
TGTGCCTGGAGTGTCGGTGTTTCTGGGGCCAACGTCCTGACTTTC
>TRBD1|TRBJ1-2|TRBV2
CAGTPGTGTRGYTF
TGTGCCGGAACCCCCGGGACAGGGACTCGAGGCTACACCTTC
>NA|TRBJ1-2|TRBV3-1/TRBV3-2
CASSQDWVDYGYTF
TGTGCCAGCAGCCAAGATTGGGTAGACTATGGCTACACCTTC
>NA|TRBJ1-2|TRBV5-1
CASSLGDKNYGYTF
TGCGCCAGCAGCTTGGGGGACAAAAACTATGGCTACACCTTC
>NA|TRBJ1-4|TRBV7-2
CASRRGTLGEKLFF
TGTGCCAGCAGGAGAGGGACATTGGGTGAAAAACTGTTTTTT
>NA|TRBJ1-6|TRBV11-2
CASSLLGSVNSPLHF
TGTGCCAGCAGCTTACTCGGCTCGGTTAATTCACCCCTCCACTTT
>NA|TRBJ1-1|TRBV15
CATSRDSYVGGEAFF
TGTGCCACCAGCAGAGATTCCTACGTGGGGGGAGAAGCTTTCTTT
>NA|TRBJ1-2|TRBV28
CASIPELENYGYTF
TGTGCCAGCATCCCCGAGCTGGAGAACTATGGCTACACCTTC
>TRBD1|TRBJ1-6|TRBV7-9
CASSDDRGRSPLHF
TGTGCCAGCAGCGACGACAGGGGGCGGTCACCCCTCCACTTT
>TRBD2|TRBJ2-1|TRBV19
CASSIGGGVNEQFF
TGTGCCAGTAGTATCGGCGGGGGGGTTAATGAGCAGTTCTTC
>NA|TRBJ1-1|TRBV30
CAWRLTGITEAFF
TGTGCCTGGAGGCTGACAGGAATCACTGAAGCTTTCTTT
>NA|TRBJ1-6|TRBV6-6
CASSYDRGGNSPLHF
TGTGCCAGCAGTTACGACCGGGGGGGAAATTCACCCCTCCACTTT
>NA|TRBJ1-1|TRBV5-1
CASSLSKGTEAFF
TGCGCCAGCAGCTTGAGCAAGGGCACTGAAGCTTTCTTT
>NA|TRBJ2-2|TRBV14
CASSQAAGAVTGELFF
TGTGCCAGCAGCCAAGCAGCAGGGGCGGTCACCGGGGAGCTGTTTTTT
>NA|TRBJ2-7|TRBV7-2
CASSFGGRATYEQYF
TGTGCCAGCAGCTTCGGAGGTCGGGCCACCTACGAGCAGTACTTC
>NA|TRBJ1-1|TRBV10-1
CASSEEARGTEAFF
TGCGCCAGCAGTGAGGAGGCCCGGGGGACTGAAGCTTTCTTT
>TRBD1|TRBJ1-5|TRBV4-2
CASSQGPGQGDRYSNQPQHF
TGTGCCAGCAGCCAAGGTCCGGGACAGGGGGACCGCTATAGCAATCAGCCCCAGCATTTT
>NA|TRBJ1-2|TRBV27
CASSHRQAYGYTF
TGTGCCAGCAGCCACAGACAGGCCTATGGCTACACCTTC
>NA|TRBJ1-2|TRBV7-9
CASSPNPRYGYTF
TGTGCCAGCAGCCCGAATCCTAGGTATGGCTACACCTTC
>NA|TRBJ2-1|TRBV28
CASSLRSSRVQFF
TGTGCCAGCAGTTTACGGTCTAGCCGGGTGCAGTTCTTC
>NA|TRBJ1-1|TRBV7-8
CASSLVPRGRLDEAFF
TGTGCCAGCAGCTTAGTCCCCCGGGGGCGGTTAGATGAAGCTTTCTTT
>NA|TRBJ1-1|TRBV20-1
CSASLRGEAFF
TGCAGTGCCTCTTTACGTGGAGAAGCTTTCTTT
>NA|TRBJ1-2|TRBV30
CAWSRAVSGYTF
TGTGCCTGGAGTAGGGCAGTTTCTGGCTACACCTTC
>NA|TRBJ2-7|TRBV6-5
CASSYREFTDEQYF
TGTGCCAGCAGTTACAGGGAATTTACCGACGAGCAGTACTTC
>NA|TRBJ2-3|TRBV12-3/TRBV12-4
CASRRQGVDTQYF
TGTGCCAGCAGGAGGCAGGGTGTTGATACGCAGTATTTT
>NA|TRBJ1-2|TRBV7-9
CASSLGERDGYTF
TGTGCCAGCAGCTTAGGGGAAAGGGATGGCTACACCTTC
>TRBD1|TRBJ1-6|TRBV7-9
CASSLGGGLSPLHF
TGTGCCAGCAGCTTAGGAGGGGGCTTGTCACCCCTCCACTTT
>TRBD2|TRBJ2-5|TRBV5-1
CASSLALAGAGGETQYF
TGCGCCAGCAGCTTGGCACTAGCGGGCGCCGGGGGGGAGACCCAGTACTTC
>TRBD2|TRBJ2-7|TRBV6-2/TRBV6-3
CASSYSPSDGGSSYEQYF
TGTGCCAGCAGTTACTCGCCATCCGACGGGGGGAGCTCCTACGAGCAGTACTTC
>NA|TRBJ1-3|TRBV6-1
CASSEMPPPNTIYF
TGTGCCAGCAGTGAAATGCCCCCCCCGAACACCATATATTTT
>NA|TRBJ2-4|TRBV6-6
CASSSDRLAKNIQYF
TGTGCCAGCAGTTCCGACAGACTAGCCAAAAACATTCAGTACTTC
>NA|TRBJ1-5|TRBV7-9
CASSWAGPPAPQHF
TGTGCCAGCAGCTGGGCGGGGCCCCCGGCGCCCCAGCATTTT
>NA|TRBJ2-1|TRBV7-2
CASSFYDNEQFF
TGTGCCAGCAGCTTTTATGATAATGAGCAGTTCTTC
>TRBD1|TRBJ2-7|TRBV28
CASRHPKFRTGGGDEQYF
TGTGCCAGCAGACACCCCAAATTCCGAACAGGGGGCGGGGACGAGCAGTACTTC
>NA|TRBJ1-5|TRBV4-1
CASSPGIQWGSNQPQHF
TGCGCCAGCAGTCCCGGGATTCAGTGGGGTAGCAATCAGCCCCAGCATTTT
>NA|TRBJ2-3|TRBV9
CASSVGGWDTQYF
TGTGCCAGCAGCGTAGGGGGGTGGGATACGCAGTATTTT
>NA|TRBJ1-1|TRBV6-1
CASSEAPFSLQEAFF
TGTGCCAGCAGTGAAGCGCCGTTCTCGTTGCAAGAAGCTTTCTTT
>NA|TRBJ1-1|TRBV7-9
CASSMGTEAFF
TGTGCCAGCAGTATGGGCACTGAAGCTTTCTTT
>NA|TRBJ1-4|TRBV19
CASSRPLETNEKLFF
TGTGCCAGTAGCCGACCTTTGGAGACTAATGAAAAACTGTTTTTT
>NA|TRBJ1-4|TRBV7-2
CASSFLTASNEKLFF
TGTGCCAGCAGCTTCTTGACAGCATCTAATGAAAAACTGTTTTTT
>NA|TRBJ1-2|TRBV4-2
CASSQELMDLGYTF
TGTGCCAGCAGCCAAGAATTGATGGACCTAGGCTACACCTTC
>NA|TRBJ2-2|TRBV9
CASSVRRVITGELFF
TGTGCCAGCAGCGTACGGCGGGTGATAACCGGGGAGCTGTTTTTT
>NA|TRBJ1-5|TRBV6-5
CASRGIYSNQPQHF
TGTGCCAGCAGGGGCATTTATAGCAATCAGCCCCAGCATTTT
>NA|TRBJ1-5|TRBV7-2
CASSLAGRRGGNQPQHF
TGTGCCAGCAGCTTAGCAGGGCGACGGGGCGGCAATCAGCCCCAGCATTTT